One sample yielded the 5 T cell receptor beta chains listed below, sequenced in a study of spatial heterogeneity in lung cancer. Time point defined: sample taken at primary tumor resection. TCRdb re-called the 5' RACE reads through MiXCR, storing one row per CDR3 protein. Among approximately 7,600 distinct CDR3 sequences, more than 13% were seen once, and the ten largest hold 7% to 9%. Study results and limitations: Tumoral mutation counts were tracked by counts of expanded intratumoral alpha and beta TCRs.

These receptors have no identified antigens. Here the sequenced sample was lung tumor tissue, taken at surgery. These receptors all stem from a female donor with early-stage non-small cell lung cancer.

This clonotype was counted ten times or more. V is TRBV4-2 and J is TRBJ2-7; D possibly corresponds to TRBD2 (5 bases). Germline V gives CDR1 LGHNA, CDR2 YNFKEQ. CDR3 length: 14 amino acids. The V gene lost 1 base and the J gene lost 2 bases, with 9 bases spanning the gap. CDR3 loop: CASSQGTRTYEQYF. The CDR3 nucleotides read TGTGCCAGCAGCCAAGGGACTCGCACCTACGAGCAGTACTTC.

The CDR3 DNA reads as TGTGCCACCCGGGGGGGAGTGGCAGATACGCAGTATTTT. This codes for CATRGGVADTQYF. The chain has TRBV13 and TRBJ2-3, with 8 bases identical to TRBD2. The CDR3 has 13 amino acids. Germline CDR1 reads PRHDT; CDR2 reads FYEKMQ (reference sequence). The J segment lost 4 bases and the V segment lost 10 bases, leaving 7 bases of the junction unmatched.

This clonotype was recorded many times. The V and J genes are TRBV20-1 and TRBJ2-7; no firm D call. Trimming stripped 4 bases from V and 1 base from J, with 8 bases between. In germline, CDR1 is DFQATT, CDR2 SNEGSKA (reference sequence). This CDR3 is built from 12 residues. The CDR3 bases are TGCAGTGCTAATAGGGAATCCTACGAGCAGTACTTC. This codes for CSANRESYEQYF.

This clonotype was picked up a small number of times. V is TRBV12-3 or TRBV12-4 and J is TRBJ2-1; D call uncertain. Trimming cost V 6 bases and J 0 bases, with 9 bases left between them. The CDR3 length is 14 residues. The CDR3 spells CASRPTSSYNEQFF. The CDR3 DNA follows: TGTGCCAGCAGACCGACAAGCTCCTACAATGAGCAGTTCTTC.

Relative to its sample, this clonotype is medium-sized. This sequence joins TRBV6-2 or TRBV6-3 and TRBJ1-1; D is unresolved. The ends were cut back, 6 bases at V and 5 bases at J, with 10 bases in the middle. This CDR3 is 12 amino acids long. Germline values: CDR1 MNHEY, CDR2 SVGEGT. The chain's CDR3 is CASSQRSTEAFF. The CDR3 DNA follows: TGTGCCAGCAGCCAAAGGAGTACTGAAGCTTTCTTT.